This entry features one TCR beta chain sequence. It lacks a known antigen. No per-base quality is available; no much larger clone lies one base away. In light of the paper, this sample's time point label describes: about 28 days (+/-7) after the second vaccine dose. AZD1222 recipients given second doses at about 4 weeks or at about 12 weeks were pooled, since spike-specific TCR depth and breadth were not found to differ between the two schedules. The vaccinee samples were drawn from two UK trials, COV001 and COV002, one of which was a single-blind randomized controlled phase 2/3 trial testing AZD1222 (ChAdOx1 nCoV-19) in healthy adults. Trial participant PBMC samples were collected at day 0 and day 28 after the second dose for TCRbeta chain sequencing. This record belongs to a study of T cell responses to AZD1222 COVID-19 vaccine (dated by TCRdb to about 2021). Study-level background: TCR sequencing covered 233 trial participants: nearly 210 given two doses of AZD1222 and approximately 26 given two doses of MenACWY control vaccine. Trial participants were enrolled into age subgroups of 18-55, 56-69 and 70-plus years, which contained around 140, 26 and 57 TCR-sequenced participants, respectively. Study-wide conclusions, independent of this receptor: Because no day 14 peak-response samples were available, repertoires were characterized only after the peak T cell response. After two AZD1222 doses, spike-specific TCR breadth and depth were significantly higher than at day 0 and than in MenACWY recipients. Conclusions about previously exposed vaccinees were limited because only 5 or 6 AZD1222 recipients were SARS-CoV-2 seropositive at baseline. Most participants were white British and females outnumbered males, and the authors suggested that clonal diversity may have been underestimated. The 56-69-year group was small, and its depth increase did not reach significance, likely because of low power. Epitopes outside the regions mutated in the B.1.351 and B.1.1.7 variants were reportedly recognized by nearly half of the unique spike-specific TCRs. Vaccine-associated CD4 TCRs spanned the whole spike protein, with dominant responses in regions 160-218 and 743-854.

The germline V gene sets CDR1 to MNHEY and CDR2 to SVGEGT. Clipping removes 5 bases from V and 8 bases from J, with 10 as the unmatched junction base count. Including cysteine and phenylalanine, the CDR3 has 15 amino acids. The sequence is cut down to CDR3 DNA, 45 bases in frame from base 1. The CDR3 regions of human TCRbeta chains were subjected to immunosequencing. Per the authors' processing: Repertoire TCRs were checked for matches against a reference library of SARS-CoV-2-specific TCRs that had been generated using the MIRA antigen-specificity platform. Breadth was defined as the fraction of unique TCRs that were SARS-CoV-2-associated. Depth was defined as the fraction of total T cells that were SARS-CoV-2-associated. Each spike-specific TCR was assigned to its reactive spike region and to a CD4 or CD8 class using the MIRA data. Log10-transformed breadth and depth values were compared by one-way ANOVA with Sidak's multiple comparisons tests. TCRdb mirrors the immuneACCESS table, restricted to in-frame sequences. Some clones are absent from its copies; in checked studies, under half trace to an unresolved V gene, and the reason for the others is unknown. The D gene and trimming were derived from the DNA, and the V and J assignments and clone size from that table. This sample holds 110,000 or so clones; around 88% were observed only once. The ten largest clones add up to 6.5% of the sample.

The TCR originated in an adult who received the AZD1222 COVID-19 vaccine. The V gene is TRBV6-2 or TRBV6-3 and the J gene is TRBJ1-4; a stretch of 8 junction bases matches TRBD1. This specimen was peripheral blood, taken 28 days after the second AZD1222 dose. The nucleotide sequence is given as TGTGCCAGCAGTCGATATGACAGGGGAAACGAAAAACTGTTTTTT. Translated, this is CASSRYDRGNEKLFF.